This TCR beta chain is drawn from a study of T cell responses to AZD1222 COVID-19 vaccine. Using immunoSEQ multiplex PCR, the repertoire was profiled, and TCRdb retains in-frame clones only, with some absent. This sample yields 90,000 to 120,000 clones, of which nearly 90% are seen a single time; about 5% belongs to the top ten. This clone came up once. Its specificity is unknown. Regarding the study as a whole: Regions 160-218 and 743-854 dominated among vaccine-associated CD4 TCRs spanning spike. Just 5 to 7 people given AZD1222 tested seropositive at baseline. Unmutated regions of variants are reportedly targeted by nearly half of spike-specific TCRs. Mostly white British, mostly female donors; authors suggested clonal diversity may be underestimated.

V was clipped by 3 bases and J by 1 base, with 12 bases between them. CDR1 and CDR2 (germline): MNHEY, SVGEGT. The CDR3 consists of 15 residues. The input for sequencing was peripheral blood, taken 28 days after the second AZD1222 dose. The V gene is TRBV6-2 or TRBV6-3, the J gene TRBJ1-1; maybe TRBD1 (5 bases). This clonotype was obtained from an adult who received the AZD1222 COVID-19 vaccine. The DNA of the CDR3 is TGTGCCAGCAGTTATGGCGGGGCACCGAACACTGAAGCTTTCTTT. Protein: CASSYGGAPNTEAFF.